These T cell receptor beta chains were read from a single sample in a study of shared clonotypes between healthy human individuals. Sequencing was performed with immunoSEQ multiplex PCR; in TCRdb, only in-frame clones are kept and a portion is missing. The table records approximately 320,000 clones, roughly 84% of them present only once. The sample consisted of memory CD8+ T cells sorted from blood. These receptors originate from a man younger than 35 in good health. CDR3s include the opening cysteine and the closing phenylalanine or tryptophan. The D gene is left open where the match is weak. Clone size appears in some rows only: once, few, many, or a class for an expanded clone.

TRBV7-8	NA	NA	TRBJ2-3	TGTGCCAGCAGCTTAGCGGGTTGGGGTACGGAGCGCGACACAGATACGCAGTATTTT	CASSLAGWGTERDTDTQYF
TRBV11-2	NA	NA	TRBJ2-5	TGTGCCAGCAGCTGGGCGGGGGAGACCCAGTACTTC	CASSWAGETQYF
TRBV30	NA	NA	TRBJ1-1	TGTGCCTGGATTGGGGGGAGCCTTGAAGCTTTCTTT	CAWIGGSLEAFF
TRBV28	TRBD2	NA	TRBJ2-3	TGTGCCAGCGGCGGGGGGGCCCGGTTTCGGACAGATACGCAGTATTTT	CASGGGARFRTDTQYF
TRBV5-6	NA	NA	TRBJ2-5	TGTGCCAGCAGCCGGGACTGGACCGGAGGGACCCAGTACTTC	CASSRDWTGGTQYF
TRBV18	NA	NA	TRBJ2-5	TGTGCCAGCTCACCGTATTGGTGGGAGACCCAGTACTTC	CASSPYWWETQYF
TRBV29-1	NA	NA	TRBJ1-2	TGCAGCGTCGGCATGGCAGATGATCGAAACTATGGCTACACCTTC	CSVGMADDRNYGYTF
TRBV5-4	TRBD2	NA	TRBJ2-7	TGTGCCAGCAGCTTGGACGGACTAGCGGGAGGGGAGCAGTACTTC	CASSLDGLAGGEQYF
TRBV4-3	NA	NA	TRBJ2-1	TGCGCCAGCACCCAGGACTTGTTCTCCTACAATGAGCAGTTCTTC	CASTQDLFSYNEQFF
TRBV4-2	NA	NA	TRBJ2-7	TGTGCCAGCAGCCAAGAAGATCTAGGCAGGGCCTATGGTGAGCAGTACTTC	CASSQEDLGRAYGEQYF
TRBV10-3	TRBD2	NA	TRBJ2-3	TGTGCCATCAGTGAGGCAGACAGGCTAGCGGGGGGGGCCACAGATACGCAGTATTTT	CAISEADRLAGGATDTQYF
TRBV28	TRBD1	NA	TRBJ2-3	TGTGCCAGCAGCGGGGGGACAGGGGGCGCCCCAGATACGCAGTATTTT	CASSGGTGGAPDTQYF
TRBV6-5	NA	NA	TRBJ1-6	TGTGCCAGCAGTCTCGAACACTATAATTCACCCCTCCACTTT	CASSLEHYNSPLHF
TRBV7-2	NA	NA	TRBJ2-4	TGTGCCAGCAGCTTCTTACTAGCCCAGTACTTC	CASSFLLAQYF
TRBV6-5	TRBD2	NA	TRBJ2-1	TGTGCCAGCAGTTATGGTAGCGGGGGCAATGAGCAGTTCTTC	CASSYGSGGNEQFF
TRBV7-9	NA	NA	TRBJ2-1	TGTGCCAGCAGCATAGGGTGGGAGGAGTTCTACAATGAGCAGTTCTTC	CASSIGWEEFYNEQFF
TRBV7-9	NA	NA	TRBJ2-7	TGTGCCAGCAGCTTGAGCTACGAGCAGTACTTC	CASSLSYEQYF
TRBV4-2	NA	NA	TRBJ2-2	TGTGCCAGCAGCCAAGAACTTTGGGCCGGGGAGCTGTTTTTT	CASSQELWAGELFF
TRBV7-9	NA	once	TRBJ1-2	TGTGCCAGCAGTTGGGGACACCTTCCTAACTATGGCTACACCTTC	CASSWGHLPNYGYTF
TRBV5-6	NA	NA	TRBJ2-5	TGTGCCAGCAGCTTGAATCCACAGCAAGAGACCCAGTACTTC	CASSLNPQQETQYF
TRBV7-9	NA	NA	TRBJ2-2	TGTGCCAGCAGCTTAATGGGAGGGGAGCTGTTTTTT	CASSLMGGELFF
TRBV4-3	NA	once	TRBJ2-3	TGCGCCAGCAGCCAAGATTATGGGGCATCGGATACGCAGTATTTT	CASSQDYGASDTQYF
TRBV5-6	NA	NA	TRBJ2-1	TGTGCCAGCAGCCTAAAAACAGGGTCAGATGAGCAGTTCTTC	CASSLKTGSDEQFF
TRBV6-6	TRBD1	NA	TRBJ1-2	TGTGCCAGCAGTTACTCTGAGGGGGCGCAAGGCTACACCTTC	CASSYSEGAQGYTF
TRBV5-6	NA	NA	TRBJ1-1	TGTGCCAGCAGCCGACAGGTTGCTGAAGCTTTCTTT	CASSRQVAEAFF
TRBV27	TRBD1	NA	TRBJ2-1	TGTGCCAGCAGTACCCCAATCCGGGACAGCTACAATGAGCAGTTCTTC	CASSTPIRDSYNEQFF
TRBV28	NA	NA	TRBJ2-3	TGTGCCAGCAGTCAATCAGATACGCAGTATTTT	CASSQSDTQYF
TRBV4-1	NA	NA	TRBJ1-6	TGCGCCAGCAGCCAGTCATCAAGACGTCCGAGCTCCTATAATTCACCCCTCCACTTT	CASSQSSRRPSSYNSPLHF
TRBV5-4	NA	NA	TRBJ1-4	TGTGCCAGCAGCTTCGGGTCGCGGAATGAAAAACTGTTTTTT	CASSFGSRNEKLFF
TRBV7-2	NA	NA	TRBJ2-2	TGTGCCAGCAGCTTAGAACGATTGAACACCGGGGAGCTGTTTTTT	CASSLERLNTGELFF
TRBV11-2	NA	NA	TRBJ2-7	TGTGCCAGCAGCTTATCAGGGTCCCCCTACGAGCAGTACTTC	CASSLSGSPYEQYF
TRBV5-1	NA	NA	TRBJ1-2	TGCGCCAGCAGCGAGGGACTCTTGGGGGGCTATGGCTACACCTTC	CASSEGLLGGYGYTF
TRBV14	NA	once	TRBJ2-2	TGTGCCAGCAGCCAAGTTGGGCAGGGGAACACCGGGGAGCTGTTTTTT	CASSQVGQGNTGELFF
TRBV27	TRBD2	once	TRBJ2-7	TGTGCCAGCAGTCCACTAGCGGGGGACTACGAGCAGTACTTC	CASSPLAGDYEQYF
TRBV10-3	NA	NA	TRBJ2-2	TGTGCCATCAGACCCGGGACCGTGAACACCGGGGAGCTGTTTTTT	CAIRPGTVNTGELFF
TRBV9	NA	NA	TRBJ1-1	TGTGCCAGCAGCGTTGGGGATTTGACTGAAGCTTTCTTT	CASSVGDLTEAFF
TRBV27	NA	NA	TRBJ2-3	TGTGCCAGCAGTTTCCCCGGAGGGTCAGGCACAGATACGCAGTATTTT	CASSFPGGSGTDTQYF